This T cell receptor beta chain was found in a study of shared clonotypes between healthy human individuals. Donors were healthy HIV-negative adults without recently reported acute infections or vaccinations. Approximately 100 million PBMCs per unsorted sample were used for genomic DNA. Splitting of each subset's genomic DNA was done evenly across several immunoSEQ plates. When replicate PCRs were run on unsorted PBMC, they used around 0.3 ug DNA, tens of thousands of T cell genomes. The protocol was immunoSEQ multiplex PCR, while the TCRdb copy is restricted to in-frame clones and leaves out a portion. The table shows about 470,000 clones, with 70% to 80% occurring only once. Germline V gene lookup returns CDR1 SQVTM and CDR2 ANQGSEA. The V gene end was trimmed by 7 bases and the J gene end by 2 bases; junction bases not matched to a gene: 11. This CDR3 contains 14 residues.

The rearrangement uses TRBV29-1 and TRBJ2-7, with 7 bases identical to TRBD1. Material: PBMCs. The receptor's source is a woman aged 40 to 50 in good health. Some clones in this sample may be carry-over from other donors' samples. The DNA for the CDR3 is TGCAGCGCCGAACGACAGGGAAGGACCTACGAGCAGTACTTC. Protein product: CSAERQGRTYEQYF.